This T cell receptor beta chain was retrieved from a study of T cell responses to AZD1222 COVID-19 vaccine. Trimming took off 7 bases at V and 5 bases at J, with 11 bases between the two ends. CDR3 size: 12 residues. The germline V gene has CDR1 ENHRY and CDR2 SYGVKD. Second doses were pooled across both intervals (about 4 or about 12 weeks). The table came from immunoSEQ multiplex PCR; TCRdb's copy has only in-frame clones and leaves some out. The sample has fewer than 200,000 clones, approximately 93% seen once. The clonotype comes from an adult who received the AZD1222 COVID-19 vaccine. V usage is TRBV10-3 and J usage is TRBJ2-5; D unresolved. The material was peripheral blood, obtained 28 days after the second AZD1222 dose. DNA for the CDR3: TGTGCCATCAAGTTGGCTGACGAGACCCAGTACTTC. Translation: CAIKLADETQYF.